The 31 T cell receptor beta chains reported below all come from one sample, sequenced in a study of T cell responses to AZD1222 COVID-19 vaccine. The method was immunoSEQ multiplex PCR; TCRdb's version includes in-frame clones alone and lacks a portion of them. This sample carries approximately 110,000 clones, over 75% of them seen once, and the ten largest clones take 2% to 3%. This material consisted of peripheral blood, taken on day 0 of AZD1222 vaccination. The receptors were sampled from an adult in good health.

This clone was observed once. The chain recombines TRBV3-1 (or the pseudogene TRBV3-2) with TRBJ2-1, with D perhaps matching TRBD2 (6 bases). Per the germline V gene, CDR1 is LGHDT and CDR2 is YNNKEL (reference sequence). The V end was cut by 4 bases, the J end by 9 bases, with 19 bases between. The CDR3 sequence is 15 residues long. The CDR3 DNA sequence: TGTGCCAGCAGCCCCTCCGGACTACGGCCCGGTGAGCAGTTCTTC. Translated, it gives CASSPSGLRPGEQFF.

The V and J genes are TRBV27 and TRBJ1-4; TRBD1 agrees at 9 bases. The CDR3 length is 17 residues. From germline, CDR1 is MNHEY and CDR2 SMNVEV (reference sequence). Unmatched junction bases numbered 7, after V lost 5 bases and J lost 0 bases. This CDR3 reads CASSPGTGKTTNEKLFF. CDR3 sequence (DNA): TGTGCCAGCAGTCCTGGGACAGGGAAGACAACTAATGAAAAACTGTTTTTT. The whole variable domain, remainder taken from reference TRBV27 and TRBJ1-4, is EAQVTQNPRYLITVTGKKLTVTCSQNMNHEYMSWYRQDPGLGLRQIYYSMNVEVTDKGDVPEGYKVSRKEKRNFPLILESPSPNQTSLYFCASSPGTGKTTNEKLFFGSGTQLSVL.

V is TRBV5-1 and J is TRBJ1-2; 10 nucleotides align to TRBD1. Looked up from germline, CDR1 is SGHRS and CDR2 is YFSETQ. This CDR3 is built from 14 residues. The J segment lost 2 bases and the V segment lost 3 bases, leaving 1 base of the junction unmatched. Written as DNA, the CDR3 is TGCGCCAGCAGCTCGGGACAGGGGAACTATGGCTACACCTTC. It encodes CASSSGQGNYGYTF.

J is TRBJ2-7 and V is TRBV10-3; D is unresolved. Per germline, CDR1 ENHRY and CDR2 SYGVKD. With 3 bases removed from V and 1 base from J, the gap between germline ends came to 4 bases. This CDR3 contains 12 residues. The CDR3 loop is CAISDVSYEQYF. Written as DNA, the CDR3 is TGTGCCATCAGTGACGTTTCCTACGAGCAGTACTTC.

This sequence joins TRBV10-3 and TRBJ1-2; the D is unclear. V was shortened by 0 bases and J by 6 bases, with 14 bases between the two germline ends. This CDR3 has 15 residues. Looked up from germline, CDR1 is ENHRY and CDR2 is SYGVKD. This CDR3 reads CAISESGRGANGYTF. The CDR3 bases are TGTGCCATCAGTGAGTCTGGACGGGGAGCGAATGGCTACACCTTC.

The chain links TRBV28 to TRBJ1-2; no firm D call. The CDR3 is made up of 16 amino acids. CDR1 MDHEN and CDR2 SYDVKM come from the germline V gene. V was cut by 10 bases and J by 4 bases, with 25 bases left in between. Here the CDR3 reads CATLGLGQAYLYGYTF. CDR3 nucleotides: TGTGCCACCCTGGGATTGGGTCAGGCGTACCTCTATGGCTACACCTTC.

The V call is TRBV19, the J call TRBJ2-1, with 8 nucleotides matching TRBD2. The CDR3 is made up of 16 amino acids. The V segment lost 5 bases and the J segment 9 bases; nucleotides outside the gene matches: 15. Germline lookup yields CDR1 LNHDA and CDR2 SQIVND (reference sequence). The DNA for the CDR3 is TGTGCCAGTAGTCATCCCGGGTTAGGAGCGGGAGTTGAGCAGTTCTTC. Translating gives CASSHPGLGAGVEQFF.

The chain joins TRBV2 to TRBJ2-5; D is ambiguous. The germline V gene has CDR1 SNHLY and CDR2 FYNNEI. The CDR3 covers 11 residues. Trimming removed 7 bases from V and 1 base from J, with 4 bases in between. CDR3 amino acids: CASKFQETQYF. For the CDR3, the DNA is TGTGCCAGCAAATTCCAAGAGACCCAGTACTTC.

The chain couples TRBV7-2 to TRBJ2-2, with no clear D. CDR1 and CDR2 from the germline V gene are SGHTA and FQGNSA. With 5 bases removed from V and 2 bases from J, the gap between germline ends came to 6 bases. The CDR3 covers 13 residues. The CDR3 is CASSAPNTGELFF. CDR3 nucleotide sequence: TGTGCCAGCAGCGCCCCAAACACCGGGGAGCTGTTTTTT.

CDR3 sequence (DNA): TGTGCCAGCAGCGACAGGGACACCGGGGAGCTGTTTTTT. The encoded protein is CASSDRDTGELFF. This rearrangement joins TRBV6-5 to TRBJ2-2, with 7 bases identical to TRBD1. Looked up from germline, CDR1 is MNHEY and CDR2 is SVGAGI. V dropped 6 bases and J dropped 3; count of bases not matched to a gene: 1. The CDR3 runs to 13 residues.

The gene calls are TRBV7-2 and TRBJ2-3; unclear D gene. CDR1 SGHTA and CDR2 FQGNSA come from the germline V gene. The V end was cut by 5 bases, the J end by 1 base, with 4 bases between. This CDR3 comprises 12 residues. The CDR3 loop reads CASSSRTDTQYF. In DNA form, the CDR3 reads TGTGCCAGCAGCAGCCGCACAGATACGCAGTATTTT.

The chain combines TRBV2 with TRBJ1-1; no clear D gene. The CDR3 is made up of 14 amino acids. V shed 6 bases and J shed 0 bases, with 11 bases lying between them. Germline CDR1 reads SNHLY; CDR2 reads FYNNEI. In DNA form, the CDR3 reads TGTGCCAGCAGCCCCAGGTCGATGAACACTGAAGCTTTCTTT. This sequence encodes CASSPRSMNTEAFF.

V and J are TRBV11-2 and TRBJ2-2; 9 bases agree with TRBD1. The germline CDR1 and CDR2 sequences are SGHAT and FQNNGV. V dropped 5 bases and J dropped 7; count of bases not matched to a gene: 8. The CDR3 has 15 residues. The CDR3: CASSLGDRVFGELFF. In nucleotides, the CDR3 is TGTGCCAGCAGCCTAGGGGACAGGGTTTTCGGGGAGCTGTTTTTT.

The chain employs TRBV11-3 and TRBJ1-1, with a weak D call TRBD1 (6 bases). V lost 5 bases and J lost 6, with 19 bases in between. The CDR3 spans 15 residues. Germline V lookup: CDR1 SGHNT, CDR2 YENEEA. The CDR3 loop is CASSRRGGGDSEAFF. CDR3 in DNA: TGTGCCAGCAGCCGCAGGGGAGGAGGCGACTCTGAAGCTTTCTTT.

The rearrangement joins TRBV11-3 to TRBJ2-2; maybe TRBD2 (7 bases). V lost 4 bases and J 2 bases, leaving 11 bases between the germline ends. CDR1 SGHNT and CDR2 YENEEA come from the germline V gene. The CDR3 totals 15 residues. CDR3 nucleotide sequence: TGTGCCAGCAGCTCGGGGGGCCACAACACCGGGGAGCTGTTTTTT. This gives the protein CASSSGGHNTGELFF.

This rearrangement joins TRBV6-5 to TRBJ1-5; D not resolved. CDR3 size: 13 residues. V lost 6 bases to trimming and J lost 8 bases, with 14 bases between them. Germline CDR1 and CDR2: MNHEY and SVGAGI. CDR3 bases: TGTGCCAGCAGCCAGTCGGTGGAGGAGCCCCAGCATTTT. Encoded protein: CASSQSVEEPQHF.

CDR3 residues: CASSLVGQLGPNQPQHF. In DNA, the CDR3 is TGTGCCAGCAGCTTAGTAGGTCAATTGGGACCCAATCAGCCCCAGCATTTT. V is TRBV7-2 and J is TRBJ1-5, with a weak D call TRBD1 (5 bases). This CDR3 comprises 17 residues. Germline V gene data show CDR1 as SGHTA and CDR2 as FQGNSA. V dropped 1 base and J dropped 3 bases, with 16 bases sitting between them.

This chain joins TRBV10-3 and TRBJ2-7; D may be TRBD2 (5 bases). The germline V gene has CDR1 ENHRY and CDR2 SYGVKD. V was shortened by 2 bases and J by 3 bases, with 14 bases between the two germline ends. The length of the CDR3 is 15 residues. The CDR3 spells CAISENSARLYEQYF. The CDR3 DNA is TGTGCCATCAGTGAGAATAGCGCCCGACTCTACGAGCAGTACTTC.

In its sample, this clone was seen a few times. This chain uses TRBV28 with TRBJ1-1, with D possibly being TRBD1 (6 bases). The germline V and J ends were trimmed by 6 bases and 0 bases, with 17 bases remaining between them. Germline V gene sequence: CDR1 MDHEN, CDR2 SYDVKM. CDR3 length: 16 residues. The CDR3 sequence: CASSLTGGAMNTEAFF. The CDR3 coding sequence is TGTGCCAGCAGCCTTACGGGGGGCGCGATGAACACTGAAGCTTTCTTT.

CDR3 nucleotide sequence: TGTGCCAGCAGCTTAATGGGTGAGGAGCTGTTTTTT. It translates to CASSLMGEELFF. The chain employs TRBV7-9 and TRBJ2-2; D unresolved. The CDR3 has 12 amino acids. V was trimmed by 2 bases and J by 10 bases, leaving 8 bases between them. Germline V gene lookup returns CDR1 SEHNR and CDR2 FQNEAQ (reference sequence).

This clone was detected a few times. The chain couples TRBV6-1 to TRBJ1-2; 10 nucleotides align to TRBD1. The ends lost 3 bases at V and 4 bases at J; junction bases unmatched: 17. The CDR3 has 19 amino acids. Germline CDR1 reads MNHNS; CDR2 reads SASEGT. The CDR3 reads CASSEWDRDRGSPFYGYTF. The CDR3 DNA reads TGTGCCAGCAGTGAGTGGGACCGGGACAGGGGATCTCCGTTCTATGGCTACACCTTC.

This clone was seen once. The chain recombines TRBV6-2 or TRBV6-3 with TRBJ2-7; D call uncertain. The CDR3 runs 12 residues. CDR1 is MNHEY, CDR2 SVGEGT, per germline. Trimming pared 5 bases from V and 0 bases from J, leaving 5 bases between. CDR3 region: CASSVNSYEQYF. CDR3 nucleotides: TGTGCCAGCAGTGTCAACTCCTACGAGCAGTACTTC.

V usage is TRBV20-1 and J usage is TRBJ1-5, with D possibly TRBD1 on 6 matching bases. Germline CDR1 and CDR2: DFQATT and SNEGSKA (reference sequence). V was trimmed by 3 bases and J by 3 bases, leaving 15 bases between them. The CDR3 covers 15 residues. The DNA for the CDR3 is TGCAGTGCTAGTGGGGGGGCTAATGACAATCAGCCCCAGCATTTT. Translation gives CSASGGANDNQPQHF.

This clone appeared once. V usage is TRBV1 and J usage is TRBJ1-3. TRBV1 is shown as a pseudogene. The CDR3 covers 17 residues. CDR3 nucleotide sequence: TGCACCAGCAGCCAGCGGGTTATTGGGGTAAAAGGAAACACCATATATTTT. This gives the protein CTSSQRVIGVKGNTIYF.

DNA for the CDR3: TGTGCCAGCAGTTACGGGAACAGCCCGGCCTACGAGCAGTACTTC. Translating gives CASSYGNSPAYEQYF. The genes are TRBV6-5 and TRBJ2-7; D unclear. V lost 2 bases and J lost 2, with 13 bases in between. CDR1 MNHEY and CDR2 SVGAGI come from the germline V gene. The CDR3 has 15 amino acids.

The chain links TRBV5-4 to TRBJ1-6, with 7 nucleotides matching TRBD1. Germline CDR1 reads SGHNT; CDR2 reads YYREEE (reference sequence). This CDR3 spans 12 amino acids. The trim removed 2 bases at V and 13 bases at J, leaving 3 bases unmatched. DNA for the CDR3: TGTGCCAGCAGCTTCGGACAGGATCCCCTCCACTTT. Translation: CASSFGQDPLHF. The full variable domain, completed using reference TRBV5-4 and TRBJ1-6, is ETGVTQSPTHLIKTRGQQVTLRCSSQSGHNTVSWYQQALGQGPQFIFQYYREEENGRGNFPPRFSGLQFPNYSSELNVNALELDDSALYLCASSFGQDPLHFGNGTRLTVT.

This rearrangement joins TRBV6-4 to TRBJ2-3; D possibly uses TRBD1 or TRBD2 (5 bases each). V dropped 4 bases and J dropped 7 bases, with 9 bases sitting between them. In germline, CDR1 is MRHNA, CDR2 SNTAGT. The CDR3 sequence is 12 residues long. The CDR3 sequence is CASSAEGNTQYF. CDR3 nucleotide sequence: TGTGCCAGCAGTGCCGAGGGGAATACGCAGTATTTT.

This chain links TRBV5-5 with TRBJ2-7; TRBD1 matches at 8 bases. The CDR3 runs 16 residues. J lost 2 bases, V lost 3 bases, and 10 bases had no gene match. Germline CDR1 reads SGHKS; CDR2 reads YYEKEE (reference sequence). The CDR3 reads CASSWGTGAPTYEQYF. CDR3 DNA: TGTGCCAGCAGCTGGGGGACAGGCGCCCCTACCTACGAGCAGTACTTC. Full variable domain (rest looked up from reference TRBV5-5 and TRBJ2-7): DAGVTQSPTHLIKTRGQQVTLRCSPISGHKSVSWYQQVLGQGPQFIFQYYEKEERGRGNFPDRFSARQFPNYSSELNVNALLLGDSALYLCASSWGTGAPTYEQYFGPGTRLTVT.

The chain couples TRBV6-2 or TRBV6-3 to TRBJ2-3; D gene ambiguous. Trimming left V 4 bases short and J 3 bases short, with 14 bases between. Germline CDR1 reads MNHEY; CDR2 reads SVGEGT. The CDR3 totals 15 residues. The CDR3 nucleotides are TGTGCCAGCAGTTTTCGCGGAAGGATTACAGATACGCAGTATTTT. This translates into CASSFRGRITDTQYF.

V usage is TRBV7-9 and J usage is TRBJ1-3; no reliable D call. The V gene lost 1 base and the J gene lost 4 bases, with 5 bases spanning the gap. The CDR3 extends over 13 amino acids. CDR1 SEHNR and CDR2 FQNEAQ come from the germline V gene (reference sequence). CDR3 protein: CASSLGSGNTIYF. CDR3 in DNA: TGTGCCAGCAGCTTAGGGAGCGGAAACACCATATATTTT.

The CDR3 loop is CASSPSRAGYEKLFF. The CDR3 DNA reads TGTGCCAGCTCACCGTCCAGGGCAGGGTACGAAAAACTGTTTTTT. V and J are TRBV18 and TRBJ1-4; D is possibly TRBD1 (5 bases). The V gene lost 3 bases and the J gene lost 8 bases, with 16 bases spanning the gap. Germline V gene lookup returns CDR1 KGHSH and CDR2 LQKENI. This CDR3 is 15 amino acids long.